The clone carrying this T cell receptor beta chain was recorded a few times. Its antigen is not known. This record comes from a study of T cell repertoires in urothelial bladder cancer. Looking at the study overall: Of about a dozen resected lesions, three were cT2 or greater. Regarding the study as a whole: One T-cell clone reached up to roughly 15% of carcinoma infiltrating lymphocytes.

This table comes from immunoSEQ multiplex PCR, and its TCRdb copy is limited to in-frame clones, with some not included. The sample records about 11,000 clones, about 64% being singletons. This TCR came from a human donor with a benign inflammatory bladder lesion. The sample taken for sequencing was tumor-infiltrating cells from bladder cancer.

The CDR3 nucleotides read TGTGCCAGCAGCCTGGGGTGGAGCTCCTATAATTCACCCCTCCACTTT. Protein product: CASSLGWSSYNSPLHF. This chain uses TRBV5-6 with TRBJ1-6, with D unresolved. V was trimmed by 4 bases and J by 0 bases, leaving 11 bases between them. CDR1 is SGHDT and CDR2 is YYEEEE in the germline V gene. CDR3 length equals 16 residues.